Shown below are 31 T cell receptor beta chains from a single sample sequenced in a study of cytomegalovirus exposure and HLA in healthy donors. TCRdb's copy holds only in-frame clones and misses some; the assay was immunoSEQ multiplex PCR. The sample contains about 350,000 clones, approximately 86% of which appear only once. The sample consisted of PBMCs. These receptors came from a woman aged 30 to 39 in good health and CMV-seropositive.

Here the CDR3 reads CASSMPRQGNTEAFF. The CDR3 region has the DNA TGTGCCAGTAGTATGCCCAGACAGGGGAACACTGAAGCTTTCTTT. The rearrangement links TRBV19 to TRBJ1-1; 7 bases align to TRBD1. The CDR3 runs to 15 residues. With V trimmed by 3 bases and J by 1 base, 5 bases remained unmatched. Germline CDR1 and CDR2: LNHDA and SQIVND (reference sequence).

The chain joins TRBV7-6 to TRBJ2-7; D not certain. CDR3 length equals 13 residues. Germline-derived CDR1 and CDR2 are SGHVS and FNYEAQ. V lost 2 bases to trimming and J lost 7 bases, with 12 bases between them. The CDR3 nucleotides read TGTGCCAGCAGCTTATCTTCGCTTCTGGAGCAGTACTTC. Encoded protein: CASSLSSLLEQYF.

The J gene is TRBJ1-4, the V gene TRBV5-4, with D possibly matching TRBD1 (5 bases). Germline CDR1 and CDR2: SGHNT and YYREEE (reference sequence). The CDR3 is made up of 11 amino acids. The V end was cut by 1 base, the J end by 10 bases, with 5 bases between. CDR3 nucleotides: TGTGCCAGCAGCTTGCAGGGAAAACTGTTTTTT. Protein product: CASSLQGKLFF.

The rearrangement uses TRBV7-7 and TRBJ2-5; D is uncertain. Per germline, CDR1 SSHAT and CDR2 FNYEAQ (reference sequence). This CDR3 region has 13 residues. The germline V and J ends were trimmed by 3 bases and 5 bases, with 10 bases remaining between them. The CDR3 DNA sequence: TGTGCCAGCAGCTTGGCTGCCTGGGAGACCCAGTACTTC. Translation gives CASSLAAWETQYF.

As concerns this clone: In the same sample, other DNA sequences code for this CDR3. V usage is TRBV9 and J usage is TRBJ2-7; weak D call: TRBD1 (6 bases). The germline gives CDR1 SGDLS, CDR2 YYNGEE. The CDR3 has 13 residues. V dropped 2 bases and J dropped 6 bases, with 12 bases sitting between them. The DNA for the CDR3 is TGTGCCAGCAGCGTTGGACAGCCGGGCGAGCAGTACTTC. Translated, it gives CASSVGQPGEQYF.

This sequence joins TRBV18 and TRBJ2-7; 7 bases map to TRBD1. The CDR3 totals 17 residues. The V segment lost 2 bases and the J segment 3 bases; nucleotides outside the gene matches: 13. CDR1 and CDR2 (germline): KGHSH, LQKENI. The CDR3 spells CASSPFARQGGGYEQYF. For the CDR3, the DNA is TGTGCCAGCTCACCATTTGCCAGACAGGGCGGAGGCTACGAGCAGTACTTC.

The chain recombines TRBV4-3 with TRBJ1-2, with D perhaps TRBD1 (5 bases). Trimming took off 0 bases at V and 4 bases at J, with 12 bases between the two ends. Per the germline V gene, CDR1 is LGHNA and CDR2 is YSLEER. This CDR3 comprises 15 residues. CDR3 sequence: CASSQDPRDFYGYTF. The CDR3, as DNA: TGCGCCAGCAGCCAAGATCCCAGGGACTTCTATGGCTACACCTTC.

This chain links TRBV28 with TRBJ1-2, with D possibly being TRBD1 (5 bases). CDR3 length equals 15 residues. Trimming cost V 7 bases and J 4 bases, with 19 bases left between them. In germline, CDR1 is MDHEN, CDR2 SYDVKM. CDR3 nucleotides: TGTGCCAGCACCGGATGGGACGGATCTCCCTATGGCTACACCTTC. As protein: CASTGWDGSPYGYTF.

The chain employs TRBV30 and TRBJ1-1; D is unclear. V was shortened by 2 bases and J by 11 bases, with 12 bases between the two germline ends. Germline V CDR1 and CDR2: GTSNPN, SVGIG (reference sequence). The CDR3 consists of 11 residues. The CDR3 DNA reads as TGTGCCTGGAGTATAGCCAAGGAGGCTTTCTTT. Protein: CAWSIAKEAFF.

The chain has TRBV7-2 and TRBJ2-2; 10 bases align to TRBD2. Germline V lookup: CDR1 SGHTA, CDR2 FQGNSA. This CDR3 spans 19 amino acids. With V trimmed by 1 base and J by 0 bases, 8 bases remained unmatched. The CDR3 region is CASSLVKLAGATNTGELFF. CDR3 coding DNA: TGTGCCAGCAGCTTAGTTAAGCTAGCGGGGGCGACGAACACCGGGGAGCTGTTTTTT.

This clone came up many times. This chain connects TRBV6-1 to TRBJ1-6; 8 bases match TRBD1. Looked up from germline, CDR1 is MNHNS and CDR2 is SASEGT. Unmatched junction bases numbered 7, after V lost 2 bases and J lost 7 bases. This CDR3 is built from 16 residues. CDR3 sequence (DNA): TGTGCCAGCAGTGAATCCCTAGGACAGGGCAATTCACCCCTCCACTTT. Translating gives CASSESLGQGNSPLHF.

The gene calls are TRBV19 and TRBJ1-1; D unclear. Germline loops: CDR1 LNHDA, CDR2 SQIVND (reference sequence). Trimming pared 7 bases from V and 1 base from J, leaving 10 bases between. The CDR3 totals 13 residues. As DNA, the CDR3 is TGTGCCAGTACCGACAACCGGAACACTGAAGCTTTCTTT. Encoded protein: CASTDNRNTEAFF. The full variable domain, completed using reference TRBV19 and TRBJ1-1, is DGGITQSPKYLFRKEGQNVTLSCEQNLNHDAMYWYRQDPGQGLRLIYYSQIVNDFQKGDIAEGYSVSREKKESFPLTVTSAQKNPTAFYLCASTDNRNTEAFFGQGTRLTVV.

V gene TRBV29-1 combines with J gene TRBJ2-7, with D possibly matching TRBD2 (5 bases). V was trimmed by 4 bases and J by 5 bases, leaving 9 bases between them. The CDR3 length is 11 residues. Germline-derived CDR1 and CDR2 are SQVTM and ANQGSEA. The CDR3 reads CSVGLTDEQYF. The DNA for the CDR3 is TGCAGCGTTGGACTAACTGACGAGCAGTACTTC.

This rearrangement joins TRBV4-2 to TRBJ1-1; D is undetermined. The CDR3 extends over 13 amino acids. The V gene lost 4 bases and the J gene lost 3 bases, with 9 bases spanning the gap. The V gene's germline CDR1 is LGHNA and CDR2 YNFKEQ. The CDR3 sequence is CASSPSEDTEAFF. The DNA of the CDR3 is TGTGCCAGCAGCCCTTCGGAAGACACTGAAGCTTTCTTT.

V gene TRBV6-5 combines with J gene TRBJ2-2; D may correspond to TRBD1 or TRBD2 (5 bases each). This CDR3 region has 16 residues. Germline values: CDR1 MNHEY, CDR2 SVGAGI. Trimming took 4 bases from V and 5 from J, leaving 17 bases between them. The CDR3 loop is CASSLLRGRNTGELFF. The CDR3 DNA reads as TGTGCCAGCAGTTTGCTTCGGGGACGTAATACCGGGGAGCTGTTTTTT.

The rearrangement uses TRBV2 and TRBJ2-5; TRBD1 matches 11 bases. The CDR3 length is 13 residues. The ends lost 5 bases at V and 5 bases at J; junction bases unmatched: 1. Germline CDR1 SNHLY, CDR2 FYNNEI. This CDR3 reads CASSRDRGETQYF. The CDR3 DNA follows: TGTGCCAGCAGTAGGGACAGGGGGGAGACCCAGTACTTC.

The chain has TRBV7-8 and TRBJ1-4; unclear D gene. CDR3 length: 14 residues. Germline-derived CDR1 and CDR2 are SGHVS and FQNEAQ. V was cut by 1 base and J by 2 bases, with 5 bases left in between. CDR3 sequence (DNA): TGTGCCAGCAGCTTAGTTGGTACTAATGAAAAACTGTTTTTT. It specifies CASSLVGTNEKLFF.

The chain recombines TRBV5-1 with TRBJ1-6; TRBD1 aligns across 7 bases. The CDR3 is 15 amino acids. V lost 9 bases and J lost 4; bases outside the gene matches: 10. Germline loops: CDR1 SGHRS, CDR2 YFSETQ. CDR3 amino acids: CATSTGDVYNSPLHF. DNA of the CDR3: TGCGCCACGTCTACAGGGGATGTGTATAATTCACCCCTCCACTTT.

The V and J genes are TRBV25-1 and TRBJ1-1; D is possibly TRBD1 (5 bases). CDR3 length equals 15 residues. Germline CDR1 is MGHDK and CDR2 is SYGVNS. The V end was cut by 3 bases, the J end by 7 bases, with 18 bases between. CDR3: CASSDPSGPNLEAFF. The DNA of the CDR3 is TGTGCCAGCAGTGACCCCTCAGGGCCTAACCTTGAAGCTTTCTTT.

This chain joins TRBV15 and TRBJ2-3; no clear D gene. In germline, CDR1 is LNHNV, CDR2 YYDKDF (reference sequence). This CDR3 contains 16 residues. V was clipped by 0 bases and J by 2 bases, with 12 bases between them. The CDR3 region has the DNA TGTGCCACCAGCAGAGATTTGGGCAGCACCACAGATACGCAGTATTTT. Its translation is CATSRDLGSTTDTQYF.

The gene calls are TRBV30 and TRBJ2-1, with D unclear. CDR1 is GTSNPN, CDR2 SVGIG, per germline (reference sequence). Trimming removed 0 bases from V and 5 bases from J, with 11 bases in between. This CDR3 is built from 14 residues. The CDR3 sequence is CAWSVGKSDNEQFF. The CDR3 DNA reads TGTGCCTGGAGTGTAGGTAAATCAGACAATGAGCAGTTCTTC.

The chain recombines TRBV7-9 with TRBJ2-5; D possibly corresponds to TRBD2 (6 bases). This CDR3 has 17 residues. Looked up from germline, CDR1 is SEHNR and CDR2 is FQNEAQ (reference sequence). Trimming shortened V by 1 base and J by 0 bases, and 15 bases separated the two germline ends. CDR3 sequence reads: CASSLEGLGSDQETQYF. The DNA for the CDR3 is TGTGCCAGCAGCTTAGAGGGACTGGGTAGCGACCAAGAGACCCAGTACTTC.

The chain uses TRBV5-1 and TRBJ1-1; D uncertain. Germline assignment: CDR1 SGHRS and CDR2 YFSETQ. The CDR3 contains 13 residues. The V end was cut by 0 bases, the J end by 1 base, with 4 bases between. The CDR3 loop is CASSLVKNTEAFF. Here the CDR3 DNA reads TGCGCCAGCAGCTTGGTAAAGAACACTGAAGCTTTCTTT. The full variable domain, completed using reference TRBV5-1 and TRBJ1-1, is KAGVTQTPRYLIKTRGQQVTLSCSPISGHRSVSWYQQTPGQGLQFLFEYFSETQRNKGNFPGRFSGRQFSNSRSEMNVSTLELGDSALYLCASSLVKNTEAFFGQGTRLTVV.

The J gene is TRBJ2-3, the V gene TRBV9; 10 bases align to TRBD1. The CDR3 contains 17 residues. Losses at the gene ends were 4 bases for V and 2 bases for J; bases not matched to a gene: 10. CDR1 is SGDLS, CDR2 YYNGEE, per germline. Here the CDR3 reads CASSPRQGAVATDTQYF. The CDR3 nucleotides read TGTGCCAGCAGCCCGAGACAGGGGGCTGTAGCCACAGATACGCAGTATTTT.

This clone has just a few counts. The V and J genes are TRBV15 and TRBJ1-5; 10 nucleotides match TRBD1. The J segment lost 7 bases and the V segment lost 1 base, leaving 7 bases of the junction unmatched. The CDR3 spans 16 residues. The germline CDR1 and CDR2 sequences are LNHNV and YYDKDF (reference sequence). CDR3 DNA: TGTGCCACCAGCAGAGGGGGACAGGGGCCCTGGCAGCCCCAGCATTTT. Translated: CATSRGGQGPWQPQHF. The full variable domain, its missing parts supplied by reference TRBV15 and TRBJ1-5, is DAMVIQNPRYQVTQFGKPVTLSCSQTLNHNVMYWYQQKSSQAPKLLFHYYDKDFNNEADTPDNFQSRRPNTSFCFLDIRSPGLGDTAMYLCATSRGGQGPWQPQHFGDGTRLSIL.

This clone was observed a single time. In DNA form, the CDR3 reads TGTGCCAGCAGCTACGTAGCGGGGGGGACCCAAGAGACCCAGTACTTC. Translating it yields CASSYVAGGTQETQYF. The rearrangement links TRBV27 to TRBJ2-5; TRBD2 matches at 11 bases. Germline CDR1 MNHEY, CDR2 SMNVEV (reference sequence). This CDR3 has 16 residues. V dropped 6 bases and J dropped 1; count of bases not matched to a gene: 7.

This sequence joins TRBV6-1 and TRBJ2-1, with 9 bases that match TRBD2. There are 15 residues in the CDR3. The J segment lost 8 bases and the V segment lost 6 bases, leaving 11 bases of the junction unmatched. The germline gives CDR1 MNHNS, CDR2 SASEGT. DNA of the CDR3: TGTGCCAGCAGCGAGGTTCGCGGGGGGGCATATGAGCAGTTCTTC. As protein: CASSEVRGGAYEQFF.

The V and J genes are TRBV15 and TRBJ1-5; unclear D gene. Looked up from germline, CDR1 is LNHNV and CDR2 is YYDKDF (reference sequence). Between the trimmed V and J ends, which lost 0 bases and 2 bases, there was a span of 17 bases. The CDR3 runs 18 residues. CDR3 in DNA: TGTGCCACCAGCAGAGATAAACCCGGGCGTGGGCGCAATCAGCCCCAGCATTTT. It encodes CATSRDKPGRGRNQPQHF.

This clone appeared once. The chain employs TRBV27 and TRBJ2-1; 8 bases line up with TRBD1. The J segment lost 0 bases and the V segment lost 7 bases, leaving 2 bases of the junction unmatched. Germline values: CDR1 MNHEY, CDR2 SMNVEV (reference sequence). The CDR3 spans 14 residues. This CDR3 is CASTGGGSYNEQFF. The CDR3 coding sequence is TGTGCCAGCACAGGGGGCGGCTCCTACAATGAGCAGTTCTTC.

V and J are TRBV2 and TRBJ2-5; no definite D call. From germline, CDR1 is SNHLY and CDR2 FYNNEI. Trimming pared 8 bases from V and 5 bases from J, leaving 18 bases between. CDR3 length equals 14 residues. Here the CDR3 DNA reads TGTGCCAGCTCTGGCGCTCACGTTAGGGAGACCCAGTACTTC. It yields the protein CASSGAHVRETQYF.

A few counts support this clone. The CDR3 loop reads CASSATGLEQYF. DNA for the CDR3: TGTGCCAGCAGCGCGACAGGGCTCGAGCAGTACTTC. V usage is TRBV9 and J usage is TRBJ2-7; TRBD1 matches at 7 bases. V lost 3 bases to trimming and J lost 6 bases; unmatched junction nucleotides: 3. The germline gives CDR1 SGDLS, CDR2 YYNGEE. The CDR3 totals 12 residues.